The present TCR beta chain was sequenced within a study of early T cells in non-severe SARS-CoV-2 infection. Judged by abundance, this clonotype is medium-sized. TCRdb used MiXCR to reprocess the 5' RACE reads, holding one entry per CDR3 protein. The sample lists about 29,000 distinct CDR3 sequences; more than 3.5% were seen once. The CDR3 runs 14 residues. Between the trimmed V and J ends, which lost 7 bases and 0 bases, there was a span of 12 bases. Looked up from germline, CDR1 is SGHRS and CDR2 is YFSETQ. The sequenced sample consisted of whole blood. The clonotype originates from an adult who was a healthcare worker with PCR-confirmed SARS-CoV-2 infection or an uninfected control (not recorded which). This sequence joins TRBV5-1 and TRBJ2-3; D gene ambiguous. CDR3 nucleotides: TGCGCCAGCCCCCCGCGCAGGAGCACAGATACGCAGTATTTT. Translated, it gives CASPPRRSTDTQYF. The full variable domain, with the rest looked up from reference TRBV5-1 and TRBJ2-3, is KAGVTQTPRYLIKTRGQQVTLSCSPISGHRSVSWYQQTPGQGLQFLFEYFSETQRNKGNFPGRFSGRQFSNSRSEMNVSTLELGDSALYLCASPPRRSTDTQYFGPGTRLTVL.